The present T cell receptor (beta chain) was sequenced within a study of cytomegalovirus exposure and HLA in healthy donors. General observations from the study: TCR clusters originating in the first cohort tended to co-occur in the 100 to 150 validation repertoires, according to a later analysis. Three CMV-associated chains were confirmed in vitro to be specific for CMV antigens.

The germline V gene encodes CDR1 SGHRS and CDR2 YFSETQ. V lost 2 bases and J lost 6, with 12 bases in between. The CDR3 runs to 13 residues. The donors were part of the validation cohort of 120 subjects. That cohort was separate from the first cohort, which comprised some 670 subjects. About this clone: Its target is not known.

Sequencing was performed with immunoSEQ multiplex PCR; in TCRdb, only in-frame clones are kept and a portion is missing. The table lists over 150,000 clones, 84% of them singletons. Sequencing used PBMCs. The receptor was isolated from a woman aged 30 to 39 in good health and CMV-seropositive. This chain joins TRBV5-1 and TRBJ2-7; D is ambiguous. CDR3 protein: CASSFDPPGEQYF. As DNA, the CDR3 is TGCGCCAGCAGCTTTGATCCTCCCGGCGAGCAGTACTTC.